What follows are 4 T cell receptor beta chains derived from one specimen sequenced in a study of blood T cell repertoires in COVID-19. Clones were read by immunoSEQ multiplex PCR, and TCRdb kept only the in-frame ones, dropping some. The data hold about 100,000 clones, with around four fifths observed a single time. Material: peripheral blood. The receptors come from a man aged 50-59 years with active or convalescent COVID-19.

This chain links TRBV18 with TRBJ1-1, with a possible D match to TRBD1 (6 bases). Trimming left V 4 bases short and J 10 bases short, with 13 bases between. The CDR3 runs 12 residues. Per germline, CDR1 KGHSH and CDR2 LQKENI. The CDR3 protein is CASSHRDKRAFF. CDR3 DNA sequence: TGTGCCAGCTCACACCGGGACAAGCGAGCTTTCTTT.

This clone occurred a few times. The V gene is TRBV12-5, the J gene TRBJ1-1; D remains ambiguous. Germline V gives CDR1 LGHNT, CDR2 FRNRAP. This CDR3 contains 12 residues. The germline V and J ends were trimmed by 1 base and 6 bases, with 6 bases remaining between them. In DNA, the CDR3 is TGTGCTAGTGGTTTGGAAGAGTCTGAAGCTTTCTTT. Its protein is CASGLEESEAFF.

This clone was recorded once. V usage is TRBV30 and J usage is TRBJ2-6; D is ambiguous. V was trimmed by 6 bases and J by 0 bases, leaving 9 bases between them. This CDR3 spans 14 amino acids. Germline CDR1 GTSNPN, CDR2 SVGIG (reference sequence). Here the CDR3 reads CACTVFSGANVLTF. The CDR3 DNA reads as TGTGCCTGCACAGTATTCTCTGGGGCCAACGTCCTGACTTTC.

This clone was counted once. The V gene is TRBV11-3, the J gene TRBJ2-1; the match to TRBD2 covers 8 bases. The germline CDR1 and CDR2 sequences are SGHNT and YENEEA. J was trimmed by 9 bases and V by 1 base; bases with no gene match: 8. This CDR3 spans 15 amino acids. Here the CDR3 reads CASSLVTGGPVEQFF. The CDR3 nucleotides read TGTGCCAGCAGCTTAGTCACGGGAGGGCCGGTTGAGCAGTTCTTC.